A single sample gave rise to the 32 T cell receptor beta chains below, sequenced in a study of regulatory T cells in long-lasting Graves disease (dated by TCRdb to about 2021). The time point label, read with the paper, signifies: newly diagnosed GD, antithyroid drugs for less than 3 months. RNA was extracted from PBMCs in TRIzol for both TCR sequencing and RNA sequencing. To prepare the library, multiplex PCR was applied. TCRdb lists the instrument as Illumina HiSeq 4000. TCR beta libraries were built with iRepertoire HTBI primers and Arm-PCR amplification of CDR3 regions. Using fastp trimming at Q25 and MiXCR clonotype assembly, TCRdb reanalyzed the public sequencing data and kept in-frame beta chains. Every entry covers one CDR3 protein and lists the most common genes and DNA from its rows. This sample comprises about 220,000 distinct CDR3 sequences, roughly a fifth of them detected only once. The top ten constitute approximately 12% of the sample.

A further study also used this sample, focusing on T cells in Graves' hyperthyroidism and ophthalmopathy.

The starting material was peripheral blood mononuclear cells (PBMCs), obtained at new diagnosis, from a patient treated with antithyroid drugs. All receptors come from a woman aged 30 to 39 with Graves disease. Donor details come from another sample of the same person, matched by shared clones.

V gene TRBV19 combines with J gene TRBJ1-1; D not certain. Trimming left V 6 bases short and J 7 bases short, with 12 bases between. There are 12 residues in the CDR3. CDR1 and CDR2 (germline): LNHDA, SQIVND (reference sequence). The CDR3 DNA reads as TGTGCCAGTAGCCCATTAAGGGATGAAGCTTTCTTT. It is translated as CASSPLRDEAFF.

About this clonotype itself: Since a much larger clone is just one base distant, this may be a read error. The chain carries TRBV3-1 and TRBJ1-5; 8 bases are shared with TRBD1. The J segment lost 4 bases and the V segment lost 4 bases, leaving 12 bases of the junction unmatched. Per the germline V gene, CDR1 is LGHDT and CDR2 is YNNKEL (reference sequence). This CDR3 region has 17 residues. In nucleotides, the CDR3 is TGTGCCAGCAGCCCAAGGGCCCTCAGGGGGCTAAATCAGCCCCAGCATTTT. Translating it yields CASSPRALRGLNQPQHF.

This clonotype came up many times. The V gene is TRBV28, the J gene TRBJ2-1; D is ambiguous. This CDR3 has 12 amino acids. The germline V gene encodes CDR1 MDHEN and CDR2 SYDVKM. V was trimmed by 3 bases and J by 4 bases, leaving 4 bases between them. The CDR3 here is CASSLRYNEQFF. The CDR3 DNA follows: TGTGCCAGCAGTTTGAGGTACAATGAGCAGTTCTTC.

This chain links TRBV4-1 with TRBJ2-1; 8 bases fit TRBD2. Germline CDR1 MGHRA, CDR2 YSYEKL. This CDR3 is built from 17 residues. The V segment lost 0 bases and the J segment 4 bases; nucleotides outside the gene matches: 8. The CDR3 nucleotides are TGCGCCAGCAGCCAAGAAGGCCGGGCTAGCGGGTACAATGAGCAGTTCTTC. It yields the protein CASSQEGRASGYNEQFF.

This clonotype was detected only a few times. The chain recombines TRBV11-2 with TRBJ1-3, with D possibly TRBD1 on 6 matching bases. V shed 2 bases and J shed 2 bases, with 10 bases lying between them. CDR3 length: 15 residues. CDR1 is SGHAT and CDR2 is FQNNGV in the germline V gene. Here the CDR3 reads CASSLRGDTGNTIYF. The CDR3, as DNA: TGTGCCAGCAGCTTACGTGGGGACACTGGAAACACCATATATTTT.

The CDR3 sequence: CATLPWGTGNRGYTF. The DNA for the CDR3 is TGTGCCACCTTACCTTGGGGGACAGGGAATCGAGGCTACACCTTC. The chain is built from TRBV28 and TRBJ1-2; 9 nucleotides match TRBD1. The CDR3 has 15 residues. With 10 bases clipped from V and 8 bases from J, the junction kept 17 bases outside the gene matches. Per the germline V gene, CDR1 is MDHEN and CDR2 is SYDVKM.

J is TRBJ2-1 and V is TRBV19; no definite D call. There are 12 residues in the CDR3. Looked up from germline, CDR1 is LNHDA and CDR2 is SQIVND (reference sequence). Trimming cost V 5 bases and J 12 bases, with 14 bases left between them. DNA of the CDR3: TGTGCCAGTAGTGTCGCCGGCCAGGTGCAGTTCTTC. Its translation is CASSVAGQVQFF.

The V gene is TRBV10-2, the J gene TRBJ2-5, with D tentatively TRBD1 (5 bases). V was pared by 6 bases and J by 4 bases, with 18 bases between. This CDR3 is 15 amino acids long. Germline CDR1 reads WSHSY; CDR2 reads SAAADI. CDR3 nucleotide sequence: TGCGCCAGCAGCGACGCGGACACCCGTGGAGAGACCCAGTACTTC. Protein product: CASSDADTRGETQYF.

This sequence joins TRBV5-5 and TRBJ1-5; D gene ambiguous. The V end lost 0 bases, the J end lost 2 bases, and 9 bases lay between the germline ends. From germline, CDR1 is SGHKS and CDR2 YYEKEE (reference sequence). The CDR3 is 15 amino acids. The CDR3 DNA sequence: TGTGCCAGCAGCTTGGGGGCCCCTGGCAATCAGCCCCAGCATTTT. The encoded protein is CASSLGAPGNQPQHF.

This clonotype was found many times. This sequence joins TRBV29-1 and TRBJ1-2; D is undetermined. V dropped 1 base and J dropped 5 bases, with 14 bases sitting between them. Germline assignment: CDR1 SQVTM and CDR2 ANQGSEA. The length of the CDR3 is 14 residues. CDR3 sequence: CSVEGSLIGYGYTF. Written as DNA, the CDR3 is TGCAGCGTTGAAGGGTCCCTTATAGGGTATGGCTACACCTTC.

This clonotype was seen repeatedly, ten times or more. The chain carries TRBV28 and TRBJ1-6, with TRBD1 matching 7 bases. Per germline, CDR1 MDHEN and CDR2 SYDVKM. CDR3 size: 14 residues. With V trimmed by 10 bases and J by 6 bases, 9 bases remained unmatched. CDR3 residues: CATAEGALNSPLHF. Here the CDR3 DNA reads TGTGCCACCGCCGAGGGGGCCCTTAATTCACCCCTCCACTTT.

This clonotype was seen only a few times. A much bigger clone sits one base away, suggesting this may be a read error. The CDR3 does not end in the conserved phenylalanine or tryptophan, so this is likely a read error. The CDR3 spells CASSPGLAGSSSYNEQFS. As DNA, the CDR3 is TGTGCCAGTAGCCCGGGACTAGCGGGATCGAGCTCCTACAATGAGCAGTTCTCC. This rearrangement joins TRBV19 to TRBJ2-1; 13 positions agree with TRBD2. CDR3 length: 18 amino acids. Per the germline V gene, CDR1 is LNHDA and CDR2 is SQIVND (reference sequence). Losses at the gene ends were 6 bases for V and 0 bases for J; bases not matched to a gene: 8.

This clonotype was seen many times. This chain joins TRBV20-1 and TRBJ1-5, with 7 bases identical to TRBD1. Germline CDR1 and CDR2: DFQATT and SNEGSKA (reference sequence). The CDR3 spans 15 residues. V shed 1 base and J 7 bases; nucleotides not matched to a gene: 10. The CDR3 sequence: CSARVRGQLGQPQHF. The CDR3 coding sequence is TGCAGTGCTAGAGTTCGGGGACAGCTCGGACAGCCCCAGCATTTT.

In this sample, this clonotype turned up many times. This chain uses TRBV5-1 with TRBJ2-7, with TRBD1 matching 9 bases. CDR1 is SGHRS and CDR2 is YFSETQ in the germline V gene. CDR3 size: 16 residues. V was clipped by 2 bases and J by 4 bases; unmatched bases: 10. The CDR3 DNA reads as TGCGCCAGCAGCTTAGCCCTCCCCGGGACAGGGTACGAGCAGTACTTC. It translates to CASSLALPGTGYEQYF.

A remark on this clonotype: A far larger clone is just one base off, so this is likely a read error. The CDR3 loop reads CASSLGAGGHSRAQYF. For the CDR3, the DNA is TGTGCCAGCAGCTTAGGGGCGGGGGGACATTCCCGGGCCCAGTACTTC. The rearrangement links TRBV27 to TRBJ2-5; 8 positions match TRBD2. Trimming cost V 6 bases and J 9 bases; bases outside gene matches: 18. The germline CDR1 and CDR2 sequences are MNHEY and SMNVEV (reference sequence). CDR3 size: 16 residues.

This clonotype was observed many times. The chain is built from TRBV14 and TRBJ2-1; 12 nucleotides line up with TRBD2. CDR3 length: 14 residues. CDR1 is SGHDN, CDR2 FVKESK, per germline. V lost 3 bases to trimming and J lost 9 bases; unmatched junction nucleotides: 3. CDR3 sequence (DNA): TGTGCCAGCAGCCAGCTAGCGGGAGGGGGTGAGCAGTTCTTC. Its protein product is CASSQLAGGGEQFF.

Ten or more counts support this clonotype. The chain carries TRBV12-3 or TRBV12-4 and TRBJ2-2, with D maybe TRBD2 (7 bases). V lost 1 base and J 5 bases, leaving 23 bases between the germline ends. This CDR3 has 19 amino acids. The CDR3 DNA reads TGTGCCAGCAGTTTAGAGGTCGCGTGGGGGGGGGCCCGGACCGGGGAGCTGTTTTTT. This translates into CASSLEVAWGGARTGELFF.

This clonotype appeared many times. This chain links TRBV6-1 with TRBJ1-2, with 11 bases aligning to TRBD1. The junction had 2 bases not matched to a gene; V was cut back by 2 bases and J by 6 bases. CDR3 size: 14 residues. Germline CDR1 reads MNHNS; CDR2 reads SASEGT. This chain's CDR3 is CASSEPGQGDGYTF. The CDR3 DNA reads TGTGCCAGCAGTGAACCGGGACAGGGGGATGGCTACACCTTC.

This clonotype occurred many times. V is TRBV11-2 and J is TRBJ2-7; 10 bases are a match to TRBD1. The CDR3 runs 13 residues. Losses at the gene ends were 5 bases for V and 6 bases for J; bases not matched to a gene: 4. The V gene's germline CDR1 is SGHAT and CDR2 FQNNGV. The chain's CDR3 is CASSTGQGVEQYF. The CDR3 coding sequence is TGTGCCAGCAGCACCGGACAGGGGGTCGAGCAGTACTTC.

V usage is TRBV9 and J usage is TRBJ2-1; TRBD2 agrees at 7 bases. There are 13 residues in the CDR3. Germline CDR1 reads SGDLS; CDR2 reads YYNGEE. J was trimmed by 5 bases and V by 7 bases; bases with no gene match: 6. The chain's CDR3 is CASSAGDNNEQFF. The CDR3 region has the DNA TGTGCCAGCTCGGCGGGGGATAACAATGAGCAGTTCTTC. Together with reference TRBV9 and TRBJ2-1, the CDR3 gives the full variable domain: DSGVTQTPKHLITATGQRVTLRCSPRSGDLSVYWYQQSLDQGLQFLIQYYNGEERAKGNILERFSAQQFPDLHSELNLSSLELGDSALYFCASSAGDNNEQFFGPGTRLTVL.

This clonotype has a single count. The genes are TRBV20-1 and TRBJ2-1, with 12 positions matching TRBD2. CDR1 and CDR2 (germline): DFQATT, SNEGSKA (reference sequence). Germline trimming cut 2 bases from V and 13 bases from J; bases unmatched to any gene: 9. CDR3 length equals 14 residues. The CDR3: CSARPTSGGPSQFF. The CDR3 DNA follows: TGCAGTGCTAGACCGACTAGCGGGGGCCCCTCTCAGTTCTTC.

J is TRBJ1-5 and V is TRBV20-1; TRBD1 matches 9 bases. CDR1 is DFQATT and CDR2 is SNEGSKA in the germline V gene (reference sequence). This CDR3 spans 16 amino acids. With V trimmed by 1 base and J by 7 bases, 11 bases remained unmatched. As DNA, the CDR3 is TGCAGTGCTAGAGTTGGAACAGGGGGGACAGGGCAGCCCCAGCATTTT. Translation gives CSARVGTGGTGQPQHF.

The sample holds many counts of this clonotype. The chain joins TRBV19 to TRBJ1-1; 8 bases align to TRBD1. The V gene's germline CDR1 is LNHDA and CDR2 SQIVND (reference sequence). V trimming: 4 bases; J trimming: 4 bases; junction bases outside the gene matches: 5. The CDR3 consists of 14 residues. CDR3 amino acids: CASSTTGVITEAFF. The CDR3 nucleotides are TGTGCCAGTAGTACGACAGGGGTTATCACTGAAGCTTTCTTT.

Remarks on this clonotype: This sequence is one base from a far larger clone and is likely a read error. This rearrangement joins TRBV12-3 or TRBV12-4 to TRBJ2-5; TRBD2 matches at 7 bases. The DNA end is more similar to TRBJ2-7, so the J call may be wrong. The CDR3 sequence is 16 residues long. DNA for the CDR3: TGTGCCAGCAGTTTAGCCCCCGGAGGGAGGGCCAACGAGCAGTACTTC. Amino acid sequence: CASSLAPGGRANEQYF.

As concerns this clonotype: With only one base between it and a far larger clone, this is likely a read error. This chain uses TRBV7-2 with TRBJ2-3, with unresolved D. CDR3 length: 10 amino acids. With 4 bases removed from V and 4 bases from J, the gap between germline ends came to 0 bases. CDR1 is SGHTA and CDR2 is FQGNSA in the germline V gene. In DNA form, the CDR3 reads TGTGCCAGCAGCTCAGATACGCAGTATTTT. It codes for CASSSDTQYF. The full variable domain, its missing parts supplied by reference TRBV7-2 and TRBJ2-3, is GAGVSQSPSNKVTEKGKDVELRCDPISGHTALYWYRQSLGQGLEFLIYFQGNSAPDKSGLPSDRFSAERTGGSVSTLTIQRTQQEDSAVYLCASSSDTQYFGPGTRLTVL.

V gene TRBV3-1 combines with J gene TRBJ1-5, with 10 nucleotides matching TRBD1. The CDR3 spans 16 residues. Germline V lookup: CDR1 LGHDT, CDR2 YNNKEL (reference sequence). The V and J ends lost 3 bases and 2 bases, in that order; junction bases with no gene match: 4. The DNA of the CDR3 is TGTGCCAGCAGCCAGACAGGGGGCACGGGCAATCAGCCCCAGCATTTT. Amino acid sequence: CASSQTGGTGNQPQHF.

This clonotype was picked up many times. The chain combines TRBV28 with TRBJ2-2; the match to TRBD2 covers 8 bases. Trimming cost V 3 bases and J 4 bases; bases outside gene matches: 4. This CDR3 has 15 residues. Germline V gene sequence: CDR1 MDHEN, CDR2 SYDVKM. CDR3 sequence (DNA): TGTGCCAGCAGTTTGAGCGGGGGAAGCACCGGGGAGCTGTTTTTT. Translating gives CASSLSGGSTGELFF.

In its sample, this clonotype was seen a few times. J is TRBJ2-2 and V is TRBV5-8, with TRBD1 identical over 7 bases. Germline assignment: CDR1 SGHTS and CDR2 YDEGEE. V lost 2 bases, J lost 0 bases, and 4 bases stayed unmatched. The CDR3 loop spans 16 amino acids. CDR3 in amino acids: CASSLQGPANTGELFF. The CDR3 DNA reads TGTGCCAGCAGCTTACAGGGGCCTGCGAACACCGGGGAGCTGTTTTTT.

This clonotype was recorded many times. Given a much more abundant clone one base away, this may be a read error. CDR3 DNA sequence: TGTGCCAGCAACTCTGGAAACACCATATATTTT. This sequence encodes CASNSGNTIYF. This chain uses TRBV2 with TRBJ1-3; D is uncertain. The CDR3 sequence is 11 residues long. Trimming took 7 bases from V and 0 from J, leaving 1 base between them. Germline-derived CDR1 and CDR2 are SNHLY and FYNNEI.

This clonotype was counted at least ten times. The CDR3 DNA reads as TGTGCCAGCAGTTTAGGAGGGAACACTGAAGCTTTCTTT. The encoded protein is CASSLGGNTEAFF. This chain connects TRBV12-3 or TRBV12-4 to TRBJ1-1; D unresolved. The CDR3 is made up of 13 amino acids. V shed 1 base and J shed 1 base, with 4 bases lying between them.

This clonotype turned up a few times. The chain combines TRBV19 with TRBJ1-2, with 10 bases aligning to TRBD1. Germline CDR1 LNHDA, CDR2 SQIVND (reference sequence). This CDR3 is built from 16 residues. V lost 1 base, J lost 13 bases, and 15 bases stayed unmatched. The CDR3 nucleotides read TGTGCCAGTAGTATAGGCCCCCGACAGGGGGCCGGAACGGGCACCTTC. It yields the protein CASSIGPRQGAGTGTF.

The V gene is TRBV7-9, the J gene TRBJ2-3; possibly TRBD1 for D (6 bases). The germline gives CDR1 SEHNR, CDR2 FQNEAQ (reference sequence). The CDR3 covers 15 residues. Trimming pared 0 bases from V and 0 bases from J, leaving 7 bases between. This CDR3 reads CASSLATGSTDTQYF. DNA for the CDR3: TGTGCCAGCAGCTTAGCAACAGGGAGCACAGATACGCAGTATTTT.